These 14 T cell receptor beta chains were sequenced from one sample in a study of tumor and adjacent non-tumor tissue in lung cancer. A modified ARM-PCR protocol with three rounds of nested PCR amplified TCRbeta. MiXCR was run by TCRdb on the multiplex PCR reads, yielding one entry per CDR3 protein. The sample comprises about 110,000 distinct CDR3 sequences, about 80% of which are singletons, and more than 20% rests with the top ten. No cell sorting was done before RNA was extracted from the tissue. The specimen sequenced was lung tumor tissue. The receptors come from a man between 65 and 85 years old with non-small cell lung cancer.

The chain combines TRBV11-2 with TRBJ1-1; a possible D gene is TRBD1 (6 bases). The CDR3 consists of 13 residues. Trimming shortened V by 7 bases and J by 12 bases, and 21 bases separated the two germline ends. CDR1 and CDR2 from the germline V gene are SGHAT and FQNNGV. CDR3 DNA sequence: TGTGCCAGCAACTTGGGGACACTCGATAAACCTTTCTTT. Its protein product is CASNLGTLDKPFF.

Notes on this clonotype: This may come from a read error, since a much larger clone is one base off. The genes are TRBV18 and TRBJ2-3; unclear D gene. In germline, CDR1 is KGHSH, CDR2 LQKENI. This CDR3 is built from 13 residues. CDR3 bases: TGTGCCAGCTCCCGCGACATCACAGATAAGCAGTATTTT. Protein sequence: CASSRDITDKQYF.

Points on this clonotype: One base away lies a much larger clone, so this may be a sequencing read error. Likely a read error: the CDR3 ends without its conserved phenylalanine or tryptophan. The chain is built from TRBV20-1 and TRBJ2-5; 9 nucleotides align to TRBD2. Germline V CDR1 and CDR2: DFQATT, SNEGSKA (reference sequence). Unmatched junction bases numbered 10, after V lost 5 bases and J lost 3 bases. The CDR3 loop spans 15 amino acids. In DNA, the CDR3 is TGCAGTGCTGGGCGTAGCGGGGGTTTGGAAGAGACCCAGTACTTA. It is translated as CSAGRSGGLEETQYL.

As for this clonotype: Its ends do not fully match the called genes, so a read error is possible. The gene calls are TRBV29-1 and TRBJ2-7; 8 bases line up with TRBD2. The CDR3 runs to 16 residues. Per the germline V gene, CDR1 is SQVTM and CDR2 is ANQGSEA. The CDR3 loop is CNVENRGGVSSYEQYF. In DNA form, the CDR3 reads TGCAACGTTGAAAATCGGGGGGGAGTCAGCTCCTACGAGCAGTACTTC.

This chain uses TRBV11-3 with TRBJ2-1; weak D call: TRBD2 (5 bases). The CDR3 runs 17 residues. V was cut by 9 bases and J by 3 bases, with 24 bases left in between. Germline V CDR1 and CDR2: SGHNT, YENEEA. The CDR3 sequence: CASSLLGSSEGYNEQFF. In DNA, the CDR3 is TGTGCCAGTAGCCTCCTAGGGAGTAGCGAGGGCTACAATGAGCAGTTCTTC.

For the CDR3, the DNA is TGCAGTGCCCAACTAGCGGGGGGGCTCACAGATACGCAGTATTTT. This gives the protein CSAQLAGGLTDTQYF. The chain links TRBV20-1 to TRBJ2-3, with 13 bases lining up with TRBD2. There are 15 residues in the CDR3. Trimming at V came to 6 bases and at J to 2 bases, leaving 5 bases not matched to a gene. CDR1 DFQATT and CDR2 SNEGSKA come from the germline V gene (reference sequence).

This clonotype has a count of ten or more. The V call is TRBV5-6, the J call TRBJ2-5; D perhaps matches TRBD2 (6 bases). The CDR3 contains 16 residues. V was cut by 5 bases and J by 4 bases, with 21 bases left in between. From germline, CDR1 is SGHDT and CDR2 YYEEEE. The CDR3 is CASSNKRAGARETQYF. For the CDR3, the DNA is TGTGCCAGCAGTAACAAGCGGGCAGGCGCGCGAGAGACCCAGTACTTC.

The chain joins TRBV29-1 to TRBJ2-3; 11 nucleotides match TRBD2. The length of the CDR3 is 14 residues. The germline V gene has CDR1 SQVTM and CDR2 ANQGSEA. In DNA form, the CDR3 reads TGCAACGCCGCCGGGACTAGCGGCATAGATACGCAGTATTTT. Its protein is CNAAGTSGIDTQYF.

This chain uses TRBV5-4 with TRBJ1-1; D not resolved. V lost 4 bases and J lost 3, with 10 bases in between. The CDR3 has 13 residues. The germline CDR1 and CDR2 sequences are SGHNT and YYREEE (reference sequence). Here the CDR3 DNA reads TGTGCCAGCAGCCCTCGATTGGACACTGAAGCTTTCTTT. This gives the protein CASSPRLDTEAFF.

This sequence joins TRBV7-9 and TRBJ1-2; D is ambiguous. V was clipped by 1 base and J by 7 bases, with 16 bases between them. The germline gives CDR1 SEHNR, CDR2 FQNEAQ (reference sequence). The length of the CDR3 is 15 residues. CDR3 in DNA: TGTGCCAGCAGCTTAGATGCGCCCTCACCCTGTGGCTACACCTTC. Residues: CASSLDAPSPCGYTF.

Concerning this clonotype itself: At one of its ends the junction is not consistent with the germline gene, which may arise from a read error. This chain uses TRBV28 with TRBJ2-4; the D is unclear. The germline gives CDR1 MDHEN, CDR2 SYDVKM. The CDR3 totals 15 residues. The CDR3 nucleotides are TGTGTCAGCATTCCCAGGACGATCAACGAAAACATTCAGTACTTC. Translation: CVSIPRTINENIQYF.

For the CDR3, the DNA is TGCGCCGGGAGTGACAGCGACAATCAGCCCCAGCATTTT. This translates into CAGSDSDNQPQHF. The chain carries TRBV10-2 and TRBJ1-5, with D possibly TRBD1 on 5 matching bases. CDR1 and CDR2 (germline): WSHSY, SAAADI. V was trimmed by 11 bases and J by 3 bases, leaving 14 bases between them. This CDR3 has 13 amino acids.

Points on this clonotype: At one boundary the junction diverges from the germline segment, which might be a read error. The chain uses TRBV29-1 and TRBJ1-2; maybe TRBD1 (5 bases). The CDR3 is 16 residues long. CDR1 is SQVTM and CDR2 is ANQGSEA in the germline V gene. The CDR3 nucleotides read TGCAGGGCTCTCCCTTACCTGGGACCAGATAACTATGGCTACAACTTC. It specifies CRALPYLGPDNYGYNF. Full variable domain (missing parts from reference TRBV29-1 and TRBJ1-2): SAVISQKPSRDICQRGTSLTIQCQVDSQVTMMFWYRQQPGQSLTLIATANQGSEATYESGFVIDKFPISRPNLTFSTLTVSNMSPEDSSIYLCRALPYLGPDNYGYNFGSGTRLTVV.

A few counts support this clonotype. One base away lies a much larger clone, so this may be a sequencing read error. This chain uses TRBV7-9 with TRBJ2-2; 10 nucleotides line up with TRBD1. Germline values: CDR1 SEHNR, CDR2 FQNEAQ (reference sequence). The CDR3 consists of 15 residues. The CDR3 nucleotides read TGTGCCAGCAGCTGGGCGACAGGGGGCATCGGGGGGCTGTTTTTT. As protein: CASSWATGGIGGLFF.